Below are 5 T cell receptor beta chains sequenced from a single sample in a study of early T cells in non-severe SARS-CoV-2 infection. TCRdb used MiXCR to reprocess the 5' RACE reads, holding one entry per CDR3 protein. The sample has fewer than 35,000 distinct CDR3 sequences; approximately 5% are singletons. The sample taken for sequencing was whole blood. Source of these receptors: an adult who was a healthcare worker with PCR-confirmed SARS-CoV-2 infection or an uninfected control (not recorded which).

J is TRBJ1-6 and V is TRBV7-3, with TRBD1 as a possible D gene (5 bases). CDR1 and CDR2 from the germline V gene are SGHTA and FQGTGA. The CDR3 is 13 residues long. V was pared by 6 bases and J by 7 bases, with 10 bases between. DNA of the CDR3: TGTGCCAGCAGGCTGGGGGGGAATTCACCCCTCCACTTT. Its translation is CASRLGGNSPLHF.

At least ten counts were recorded for this clonotype. The chain combines TRBV15 with TRBJ2-1; D might be TRBD2 (6 bases). The CDR3 is made up of 16 amino acids. CDR1 and CDR2 (germline): LNHNV, YYDKDF (reference sequence). V was shortened by 5 bases and J by 2 bases, with 16 bases between the two germline ends. CDR3 coding DNA: TGTGCCACCAGCCTCCGGGGCGCGGGGCCCTACAATGAGCAGTTCTTC. As protein: CATSLRGAGPYNEQFF.

This clonotype was counted at least ten times. This chain connects TRBV29-1 to TRBJ2-3; 12 nucleotides line up with TRBD1. The J segment lost 4 bases and the V segment lost 6 bases, leaving 8 bases of the junction unmatched. Germline CDR1 reads SQVTM; CDR2 reads ANQGSEA. This CDR3 region has 15 residues. The CDR3 DNA reads TGCAGCGTCACCGGCGGGACAGGGGGCGCAGATACGCAGTATTTT. It yields the protein CSVTGGTGGADTQYF.

This clonotype was recorded at least ten times. The chain is built from TRBV21-1 and TRBJ2-7; TRBD1, the table's D call, lacks a check against the DNA. TRBV21-1 is annotated as a pseudogene. The CDR3 has 16 residues. The CDR3 bases are TGTGCCAGCAGCTGTTCGTGGCGACAGGGCTCCTACGAGCAGTACTTC. Translation gives CASSCSWRQGSYEQYF.

Many counts were recorded for this clonotype. This sequence joins TRBV6-4 and TRBJ1-5; D possibly corresponds to TRBD1 (5 bases). CDR1 is MRHNA and CDR2 is SNTAGT in the germline V gene. Trimming shortened V by 4 bases and J by 4 bases, and 8 bases separated the two germline ends. This CDR3 has 13 residues. The CDR3 loop reads CASSVDSNQPQHF. The CDR3 DNA follows: TGTGCCAGCAGTGTTGACAGTAATCAGCCCCAGCATTTT.